The 19 T cell receptor beta chains reported below all come from one sample, sequenced in a study of cytomegalovirus exposure and HLA in healthy donors. Some clones are missing from TCRdb's copy, which holds only in-frame ones; the method was immunoSEQ multiplex PCR. The repertoire consists of roughly 100,000 clones, with 70% to 90% occurring once and the leading ten covering 3% to 4%. The sample consisted of PBMCs. The receptor set was obtained from a woman aged 18-29 years in good health and CMV-seropositive.

The chain carries TRBV19 and TRBJ1-5; 7 bases are a match to TRBD1. The CDR3 spans 14 residues. Germline V gives CDR1 LNHDA, CDR2 SQIVND (reference sequence). Unmatched junction bases numbered 10, after V lost 8 bases and J lost 6 bases. The CDR3 protein is CASERQGVGQPQHF. CDR3 nucleotide sequence: TGTGCCAGTGAACGACAGGGTGTGGGTCAGCCCCAGCATTTT.

The chain couples TRBV27 to TRBJ2-7, with D possibly TRBD1 on 6 matching bases. The CDR3 is 13 amino acids. Trimming took off 5 bases at V and 4 bases at J, with 12 bases between the two ends. CDR1 and CDR2 from the germline V gene are MNHEY and SMNVEV (reference sequence). Here the CDR3 DNA reads TGTGCCAGCAGTCCGGGACAAGTTTACGAGCAGTACTTC. It encodes CASSPGQVYEQYF.

The chain links TRBV19 to TRBJ2-6; no reliable D call. V lost 7 bases and J lost 1, with 14 bases in between. CDR1 and CDR2 from the germline V gene are LNHDA and SQIVND (reference sequence). This CDR3 is built from 16 residues. In DNA form, the CDR3 reads TGTGCCAGTACCCAAAGAGGCTGGTCTGGGGCCAACGTCCTGACTTTC. This sequence encodes CASTQRGWSGANVLTF.

This chain joins TRBV5-1 and TRBJ1-1; tentatively, D is TRBD1 (6 bases). There are 13 residues in the CDR3. With 3 bases removed from V and 4 bases from J, the gap between germline ends came to 10 bases. Germline CDR1 SGHRS, CDR2 YFSETQ. The CDR3 DNA is TGCGCCAGCAGCTCCATACAGGGCACTGAAGCTTTCTTT. The encoded protein is CASSSIQGTEAFF.

This chain links TRBV6-4 with TRBJ2-3; TRBD2 aligns across 8 bases. The germline V gene has CDR1 MRHNA and CDR2 SNTAGT. The ends lost 0 bases at V and 2 bases at J; junction bases unmatched: 1. This CDR3 region has 15 residues. CDR3 amino acids: CASSDSAGATDTQYF. DNA of the CDR3: TGTGCCAGCAGTGACTCAGCGGGGGCCACAGATACGCAGTATTTT.

The chain carries TRBV19 and TRBJ2-7; TRBD1 matches at 10 bases. V dropped 6 bases and J dropped 3; count of bases not matched to a gene: 8. The germline V gene has CDR1 LNHDA and CDR2 SQIVND (reference sequence). The CDR3 covers 15 residues. CDR3 bases: TGTGCCAGTAGCCAACCGGGACAGGGGATCTACGAGCAGTACTTC. It specifies CASSQPGQGIYEQYF.

The genes are TRBV28 and TRBJ1-4; D gene ambiguous. CDR1 is MDHEN and CDR2 is SYDVKM in the germline V gene. Trimming cost V 7 bases and J 0 bases, with 6 bases left between them. This CDR3 comprises 13 residues. The CDR3 region has the DNA TGTGCCAGCACCCCTACAACTAATGAAAAACTGTTTTTT. Translation: CASTPTTNEKLFF. Using reference TRBV28 and TRBJ1-4 for the parts outside the CDR3, the full variable domain is DVKVTQSSRYLVKRTGEKVFLECVQDMDHENMFWYRQDPGLGLRLIYFSYDVKMKEKGDIPEGYSVSREKKERFSLILESASTNQTSMYLCASTPTTNEKLFFGSGTQLSVL.

The CDR3 bases are TGTGCCAGCAGCTTTTGGGGCGTCGAGCAGTTCTTC. Amino acid sequence: CASSFWGVEQFF. The gene calls are TRBV5-6 and TRBJ2-1, with D maybe TRBD1 (5 bases). CDR3 length: 12 residues. From germline, CDR1 is SGHDT and CDR2 YYEEEE. The V and J ends lost 2 bases and 10 bases respectively, with 10 bases between them.

The chain links TRBV7-2 to TRBJ2-1; TRBD2 matches at 8 bases. The trim removed 1 base at V and 3 bases at J, leaving 2 bases unmatched. Per germline, CDR1 SGHTA and CDR2 FQGNSA. The CDR3 runs 15 residues. The CDR3 coding sequence is TGTGCCAGCAGCTTAGTAGCGGGGATCTACAATGAGCAGTTCTTC. Protein sequence: CASSLVAGIYNEQFF.

The CDR3 nucleotides read TGTGCCAGCTCACCTCTGTTACCGGGACTAGCGGGGCAAGAGACCCAGTACTTC. Amino acid sequence: CASSPLLPGLAGQETQYF. The genes are TRBV18 and TRBJ2-5, with 13 nucleotides matching TRBD2. CDR1 is KGHSH and CDR2 is LQKENI in the germline V gene. The CDR3 has 18 amino acids. The J segment lost 2 bases and the V segment lost 3 bases, leaving 9 bases of the junction unmatched. The variable domain in full, completed from reference TRBV18 and TRBJ2-5, reads NAGVMQNPRHLVRRRGQEARLRCSPMKGHSHVYWYRQLPEEGLKFMVYLQKENIIDESGMPKERFSAEFPKEGPSILRIQQVVRGDSAAYFCASSPLLPGLAGQETQYFGPGTRLLVL.

This sequence joins TRBV4-1 and TRBJ2-7; 8 nucleotides match TRBD2. From germline, CDR1 is MGHRA and CDR2 YSYEKL. CDR3 size: 14 residues. The V segment lost 4 bases and the J segment 1 base; nucleotides outside the gene matches: 3. Written as DNA, the CDR3 is TGCGCCAGCAGCCTCGGACTAGCATCCTACGAGCAGTACTTC. Translation: CASSLGLASYEQYF.

V and J are TRBV5-1 and TRBJ2-3; 7 bases fit TRBD2. Germline-derived CDR1 and CDR2 are SGHRS and YFSETQ. The ends lost 2 bases at V and 0 bases at J; junction bases unmatched: 6. CDR3 length: 16 amino acids. In DNA form, the CDR3 reads TGCGCCAGCAGCTTCAGACTAGCATCCAGCACAGATACGCAGTATTTT. It encodes CASSFRLASSTDTQYF.

The CDR3 DNA follows: TGTGCCAGCAGTTTATCCCTCCTTCGGGGCTCCTACGAGCAGTACTTC. Translated: CASSLSLLRGSYEQYF. This rearrangement joins TRBV27 to TRBJ2-7; possible D gene TRBD2, 5 bases. Trimming took off 0 bases at V and 0 bases at J, with 12 bases between the two ends. This CDR3 spans 16 amino acids. CDR1 is MNHEY and CDR2 is SMNVEV in the germline V gene (reference sequence).

The chain uses TRBV5-6 and TRBJ2-6; 8 bases align to TRBD1. Germline CDR1 reads SGHDT; CDR2 reads YYEEEE. The CDR3 extends over 18 amino acids. J gave up 2 bases and V 7 bases, and 14 bases lay outside the gene matches. The CDR3 sequence: CASCGAGGRSAGANVLTF. Here the CDR3 DNA reads TGTGCCAGCTGTGGGGCAGGGGGCAGGTCCGCTGGGGCCAACGTCCTGACTTTC.

The rearrangement uses TRBV5-4 and TRBJ2-1; 10 positions agree with TRBD2. This CDR3 contains 15 residues. Germline trimming cut 4 bases from V and 6 bases from J; bases unmatched to any gene: 7. Per the germline V gene, CDR1 is SGHNT and CDR2 is YYREEE (reference sequence). The CDR3 is CASSLSGRALNEQFF. As DNA, the CDR3 is TGTGCCAGCAGCCTCAGCGGGAGGGCCCTCAATGAGCAGTTCTTC.

V gene TRBV14 combines with J gene TRBJ2-6, with 10 bases matching TRBD1. CDR1 is SGHDN, CDR2 FVKESK, per germline. V was clipped by 1 base and J by 0 bases; unmatched bases: 6. The CDR3 is 19 residues long. CDR3: CASSQAGTGVPSGANVLTF. As DNA, the CDR3 is TGTGCCAGCAGCCAAGCTGGGACAGGGGTTCCCTCTGGGGCCAACGTCCTGACTTTC.

The rearrangement links TRBV7-3 to TRBJ2-3; 7 bases align to TRBD2. In germline, CDR1 is SGHTA, CDR2 FQGTGA. The J segment lost 1 base and the V segment lost 2 bases, leaving 6 bases of the junction unmatched. CDR3 length equals 16 residues. The CDR3 is CASSLEGGGGTDTQYF. The CDR3 region has the DNA TGTGCCAGCAGCTTAGAGGGCGGGGGAGGCACAGATACGCAGTATTTT.

The V call is TRBV27, the J call TRBJ1-2; 9 bases match TRBD1. CDR3 length equals 13 residues. Germline CDR1 is MNHEY and CDR2 is SMNVEV (reference sequence). Trimming took 8 bases from V and 7 from J; bases not matched to a gene: 8. The CDR3 reads CASVSGQGGGYTF. As DNA, the CDR3 is TGTGCCAGCGTATCGGGACAGGGCGGTGGCTACACCTTC.

The rearrangement joins TRBV28 to TRBJ2-4; 11 bases fit TRBD2. The CDR3 sequence is 14 residues long. The V and J ends lost 8 bases and 7 bases, in that order; junction bases with no gene match: 7. Germline V gives CDR1 MDHEN, CDR2 SYDVKM. For the CDR3, the DNA is TGTGCCAGCGGCCGACGGACTAGCGGGAACATTCAGTACTTC. Protein sequence: CASGRRTSGNIQYF.